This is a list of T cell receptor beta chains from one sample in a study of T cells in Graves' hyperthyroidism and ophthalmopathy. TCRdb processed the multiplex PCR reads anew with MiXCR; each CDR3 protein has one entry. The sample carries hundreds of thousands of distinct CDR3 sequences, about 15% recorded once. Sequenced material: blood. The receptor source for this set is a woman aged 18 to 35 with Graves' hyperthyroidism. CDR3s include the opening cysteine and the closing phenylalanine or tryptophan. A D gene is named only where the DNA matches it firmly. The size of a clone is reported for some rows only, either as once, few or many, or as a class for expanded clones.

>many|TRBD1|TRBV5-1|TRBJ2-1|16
TGCGCCAGCAGCTTGGACGACAGGGTCTCCTACAATGAGCAGTTCTTC
CASSLDDRVSYNEQFF
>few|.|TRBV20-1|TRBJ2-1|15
TGCAGTGCTAGAGACATAAGAAGGGCCGGTGGTGAGCAGTTCTTC
CSARDIRRAGGEQFF
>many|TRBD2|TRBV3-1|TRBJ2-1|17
TGTGCCAGCAGCCCTCTCACTAGCGGGAGGGCCCAAAATGAGCAGTTCTTC
CASSPLTSGRAQNEQFF
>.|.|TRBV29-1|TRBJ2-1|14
TGCAGCATCAGACAGAAGTCCTCCTACAATGAGCAGTTCTTC
CSIRQKSSYNEQFF
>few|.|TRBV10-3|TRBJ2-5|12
TGTGCCATCAGTGAGATAGTGGAGACCCAGTACTTC
CAISEIVETQYF
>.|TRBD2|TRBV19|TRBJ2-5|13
TGTGCCAGCAAGTTCTCTAGCGGAGAGACCCAGTACTTC
CASKFSSGETQYF
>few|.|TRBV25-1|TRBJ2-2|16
TGTGCCAGCAGTGAATATTCCAGGGGTAACACCGGGGAGCTGTTTTTT
CASSEYSRGNTGELFF
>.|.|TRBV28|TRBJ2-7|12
TGTGCCAGCAGTCCCCGACTCGTCGAGCAGTACTTC
CASSPRLVEQYF
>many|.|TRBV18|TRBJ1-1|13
TGTGCCAGCTCACCAGGGCAGAACACTGAAGCTTTCTTT
CASSPGQNTEAFF
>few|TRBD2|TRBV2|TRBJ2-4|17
TGTGCCACCAGTGCGGGAGGGGCCAATCTAGCCAAAAACATTCAGTACTTC
CATSAGGANLAKNIQYF
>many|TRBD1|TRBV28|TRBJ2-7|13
TGTGCCAGCAGTTTTCCGACAGGGGGCGAGCAGTACTTC
CASSFPTGGEQYF